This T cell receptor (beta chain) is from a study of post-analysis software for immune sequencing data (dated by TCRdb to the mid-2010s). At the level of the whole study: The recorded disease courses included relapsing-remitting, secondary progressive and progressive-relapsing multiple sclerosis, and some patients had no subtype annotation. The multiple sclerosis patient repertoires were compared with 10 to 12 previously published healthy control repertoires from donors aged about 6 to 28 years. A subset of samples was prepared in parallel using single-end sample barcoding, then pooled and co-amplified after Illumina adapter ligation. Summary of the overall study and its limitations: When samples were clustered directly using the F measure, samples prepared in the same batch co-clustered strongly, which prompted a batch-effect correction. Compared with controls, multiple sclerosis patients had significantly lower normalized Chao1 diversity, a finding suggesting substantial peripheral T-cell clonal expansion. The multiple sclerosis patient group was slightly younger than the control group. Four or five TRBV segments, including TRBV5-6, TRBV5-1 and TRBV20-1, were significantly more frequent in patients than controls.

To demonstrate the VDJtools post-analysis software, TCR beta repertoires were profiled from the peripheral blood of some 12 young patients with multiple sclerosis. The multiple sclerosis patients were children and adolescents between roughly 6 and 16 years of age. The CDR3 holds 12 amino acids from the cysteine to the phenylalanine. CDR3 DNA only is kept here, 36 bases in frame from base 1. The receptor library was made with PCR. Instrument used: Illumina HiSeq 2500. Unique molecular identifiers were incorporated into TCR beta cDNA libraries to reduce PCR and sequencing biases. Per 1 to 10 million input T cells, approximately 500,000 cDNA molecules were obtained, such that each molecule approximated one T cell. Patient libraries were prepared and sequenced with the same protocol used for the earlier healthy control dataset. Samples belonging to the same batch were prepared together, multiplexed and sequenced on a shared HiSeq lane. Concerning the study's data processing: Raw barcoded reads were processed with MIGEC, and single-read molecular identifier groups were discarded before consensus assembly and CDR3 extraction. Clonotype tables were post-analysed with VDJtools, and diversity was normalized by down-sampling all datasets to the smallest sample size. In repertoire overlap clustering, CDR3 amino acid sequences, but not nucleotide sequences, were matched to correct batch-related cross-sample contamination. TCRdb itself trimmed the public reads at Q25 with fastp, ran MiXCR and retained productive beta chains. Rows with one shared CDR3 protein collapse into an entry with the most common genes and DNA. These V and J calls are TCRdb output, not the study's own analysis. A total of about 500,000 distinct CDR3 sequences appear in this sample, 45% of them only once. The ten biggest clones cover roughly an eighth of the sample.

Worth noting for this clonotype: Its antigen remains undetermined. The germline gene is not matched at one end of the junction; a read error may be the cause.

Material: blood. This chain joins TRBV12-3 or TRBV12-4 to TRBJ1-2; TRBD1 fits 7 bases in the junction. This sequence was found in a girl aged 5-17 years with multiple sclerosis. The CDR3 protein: CASSLGQDGYTF. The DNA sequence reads TGTGCCAGCAGCTTAGGACAGGATGGCTACACCTTC.